The 23 T cell receptor beta chains given below trace back to one sample, sequenced in a study of patients and donors after allogeneic stem cell transplantation. TCRdb called the RT-PCR reads again in MiXCR, with one record for every CDR3 protein. Here the sample spans about 110,000 distinct CDR3 sequences, 35% being singletons. The sequenced sample was blood, either unsorted or a sorted T cell fraction (not recorded which). The source of these receptors is a human donor who was either an allogeneic HSCT recipient or a stem cell or donor lymphocyte infusion donor (not recorded which). It is not recorded whose cells these are; they may come from a transplant donor.

The rearrangement joins TRBV5-1 to TRBJ1-1; TRBD1 matches at 9 bases. The CDR3 loop spans 15 amino acids. Germline V gene lookup returns CDR1 SGHRS and CDR2 YFSETQ. V was clipped by 0 bases and J by 1 base; unmatched bases: 1. CDR3 sequence (DNA): TGCGCCAGCAGCTTGGGGACAGGGGCGAACACTGAAGCTTTCTTT. This translates into CASSLGTGANTEAFF.

The chain joins TRBV12-3 or TRBV12-4 to TRBJ2-5; D possibly corresponds to TRBD1 (6 bases). The length of the CDR3 is 15 residues. Trimming shortened V by 6 bases and J by 2 bases, and 16 bases separated the two germline ends. CDR3 in DNA: TGTGCCAGCAGCGAACCGGGACATAGACAAGAGACCCAGTACTTC. It specifies CASSEPGHRQETQYF.

CDR3 nucleotides: TGTGCCACCAGCAGGCCTTCCTACAATGAGCAGTTCTTC. Residues: CATSRPSYNEQFF. The chain is built from TRBV15 and TRBJ2-1; no firm D call. The CDR3 contains 13 residues. Trimming shortened V by 3 bases and J by 1 base, and 4 bases separated the two germline ends. Germline assignment: CDR1 LNHNV and CDR2 YYDKDF (reference sequence).

This clonotype was counted a few times. The chain couples TRBV5-1 to TRBJ1-3; D not resolved. V was pared by 0 bases and J by 2 bases, with 9 bases between. Germline CDR1 reads SGHRS; CDR2 reads YFSETQ. The CDR3 loop spans 15 amino acids. The CDR3 here is CASSLDPRPGNTIYF. The DNA of the CDR3 is TGCGCCAGCAGCTTGGATCCGCGTCCTGGAAACACCATATATTTT.

This clonotype was counted only a few times. CDR3 sequence (DNA): TGTGCCAGCAGTTACTACTCTCGGAATCAGCCCCAGCATTTT. This encodes CASSYYSRNQPQHF. The genes are TRBV6-2 or TRBV6-3 and TRBJ1-5; no reliable D call. V lost 1 base and J lost 4, with 8 bases in between. Germline values: CDR1 MNHEY, CDR2 SVGEGT. The CDR3 sequence is 14 residues long.

This clonotype was seen many times. The V and J genes are TRBV6-5 and TRBJ1-2; 7 bases are a match to TRBD1. J lost 8 bases, V lost 5 bases, and 8 bases had no gene match. Germline-derived CDR1 and CDR2 are MNHEY and SVGAGI. This CDR3 is built from 13 residues. DNA for the CDR3: TGTGCCAGCAGTCAGGGGGACAGCCTAGGCTACACCTTC. This translates into CASSQGDSLGYTF.

J is TRBJ1-4 and V is TRBV7-2; D is unclear. V dropped 0 bases and J dropped 6 bases, with 11 bases sitting between them. The germline CDR1 and CDR2 sequences are SGHTA and FQGNSA. CDR3 length: 15 amino acids. CDR3 loop: CASSLAVGWDEKLFF. For the CDR3, the DNA is TGTGCCAGCAGCTTAGCGGTAGGATGGGATGAAAAACTGTTTTTT. Complete variable domain (other parts from reference TRBV7-2 and TRBJ1-4): GAGVSQSPSNKVTEKGKDVELRCDPISGHTALYWYRQSLGQGLEFLIYFQGNSAPDKSGLPSDRFSAERTGGSVSTLTIQRTQQEDSAVYLCASSLAVGWDEKLFFGSGTQLSVL.

This clonotype was seen more than once but under ten times. J is TRBJ1-2 and V is TRBV12-3 or TRBV12-4; D not certain. The CDR3 runs 15 residues. Trimming cost V 3 bases and J 3 bases, with 14 bases left between them. CDR3 protein: CASSFWEDYHYGYTF. CDR3 sequence (DNA): TGTGCCAGCAGTTTCTGGGAGGACTACCACTATGGCTACACCTTC.

The chain is built from TRBV30 and TRBJ2-7; TRBD2 aligns across 7 bases. V lost 0 bases to trimming and J lost 0 bases; unmatched junction nucleotides: 2. This CDR3 comprises 14 residues. Germline CDR1 GTSNPN, CDR2 SVGIG (reference sequence). The CDR3 nucleotides are TGTGCCTGGAGTGTAGCGGGATTCTCCTACGAGCAGTACTTC. Translated: CAWSVAGFSYEQYF.

This clonotype appeared many times. The chain is built from TRBV5-1 and TRBJ1-2; D ambiguous. Germline V lookup: CDR1 SGHRS, CDR2 YFSETQ. There are 13 residues in the CDR3. Trimming left V 3 bases short and J 4 bases short, with 10 bases between. CDR3 coding DNA: TGCGCCAGCAGCTCTGGACGTTTCTATGGCTACACCTTC. This sequence encodes CASSSGRFYGYTF.

The rearrangement joins TRBV18 to TRBJ2-3; 8 nucleotides align to TRBD2. Germline CDR1 reads KGHSH; CDR2 reads LQKENI. J was trimmed by 4 bases and V by 3 bases; bases with no gene match: 12. The CDR3 is 17 amino acids. This CDR3 reads CASSPRQKTSDPDTQYF. CDR3 nucleotide sequence: TGTGCCAGCTCACCCCGACAGAAGACTAGCGACCCAGATACGCAGTATTTT.

The V and J genes are TRBV5-1 and TRBJ2-3, with 7 bases that match TRBD2. Germline assignment: CDR1 SGHRS and CDR2 YFSETQ. J lost 4 bases, V lost 4 bases, and 15 bases had no gene match. This CDR3 region has 17 residues. CDR3 amino acids: CASSPLRGGSPPDTQYF. The CDR3 coding sequence is TGCGCCAGCAGCCCGCTTCGGGGCGGGAGTCCCCCAGATACGCAGTATTTT. The full variable domain, its missing parts supplied by reference TRBV5-1 and TRBJ2-3, is KAGVTQTPRYLIKTRGQQVTLSCSPISGHRSVSWYQQTPGQGLQFLFEYFSETQRNKGNFPGRFSGRQFSNSRSEMNVSTLELGDSALYLCASSPLRGGSPPDTQYFGPGTRLTVL.

This clonotype has a handful of counts. The rearrangement joins TRBV20-1 to TRBJ2-7, with D perhaps TRBD1 or TRBD2 (5 bases each). The CDR3 sequence is 16 residues long. Trimming cost V 0 bases and J 1 base, with 16 bases left between them. Germline lookup yields CDR1 DFQATT and CDR2 SNEGSKA (reference sequence). CDR3 nucleotides: TGCAGTGCTAGAGATAAGAGGATGAGGGGTTCCTACGAGCAGTACTTC. This codes for CSARDKRMRGSYEQYF.

This clonotype was detected a few times. The chain links TRBV5-1 to TRBJ2-3; D gene unclear. V shed 7 bases and J shed 4 bases, with 10 bases lying between them. CDR3 length: 12 amino acids. CDR1 SGHRS and CDR2 YFSETQ come from the germline V gene. CDR3 sequence reads: CASRSPADTQYF. The CDR3 DNA reads as TGCGCCAGCCGGTCCCCGGCAGATACGCAGTATTTT.

The J gene is TRBJ2-6, the V gene TRBV9, with D unresolved. Trimming left V 5 bases short and J 1 base short, with 7 bases between. The CDR3 loop spans 14 amino acids. Per the germline V gene, CDR1 is SGDLS and CDR2 is YYNGEE. CDR3 sequence: CASRAASGANVLTF. CDR3 coding DNA: TGTGCCAGCAGGGCAGCGTCTGGGGCCAACGTCCTGACTTTC. The full variable domain, rest sourced from reference TRBV9 and TRBJ2-6, is DSGVTQTPKHLITATGQRVTLRCSPRSGDLSVYWYQQSLDQGLQFLIQYYNGEERAKGNILERFSAQQFPDLHSELNLSSLELGDSALYFCASRAASGANVLTFGAGSRLTVL.

In its sample, this clonotype was seen a few times. This chain joins TRBV25-1 and TRBJ1-2; D is possibly TRBD1 (6 bases). This CDR3 is built from 15 residues. V was clipped by 6 bases and J by 0 bases, with 14 bases between them. The germline V gene encodes CDR1 MGHDK and CDR2 SYGVNS. CDR3 loop: CASSGGHLANYGYTF. In nucleotides, the CDR3 is TGTGCCAGCAGCGGGGGACACCTAGCTAACTATGGCTACACCTTC.

The rearrangement uses TRBV20-1 and TRBJ2-3; D may be TRBD2 (6 bases). The CDR3 consists of 13 residues. V was shortened by 7 bases and J by 1 base, with 12 bases between the two germline ends. CDR1 DFQATT and CDR2 SNEGSKA come from the germline V gene (reference sequence). The CDR3 region is CSDRDSCTDTQYF. CDR3 nucleotides: TGCAGTGATCGGGACTCCTGCACAGATACGCAGTATTTT.

The chain carries TRBV25-1 and TRBJ2-7; D may match TRBD1 or TRBD2 (6 bases each). V lost 1 base, J lost 4 bases, and 14 bases lay in between. The CDR3 is 15 residues long. The V gene's germline CDR1 is MGHDK and CDR2 SYGVNS. The CDR3 loop reads CASSEWGAGKYEQYF. In DNA, the CDR3 is TGTGCCAGCAGTGAATGGGGGGCAGGGAAATACGAGCAGTACTTC.

There are a few counts of this clonotype. CDR3 sequence: CSAPSTEAYEQYF. DNA of the CDR3: TGCAGTGCCCCAAGCACAGAGGCCTACGAGCAGTACTTC. The gene calls are TRBV20-1 and TRBJ2-7; D gene uncertain. Trimming removed 6 bases from V and 2 bases from J, with 14 bases in between. The CDR3 loop spans 13 amino acids. The germline gives CDR1 DFQATT, CDR2 SNEGSKA (reference sequence).

In its sample, this clonotype was seen a few times. The junction departs from germline at one end; a sequencing error may be responsible. Here the CDR3 DNA reads TGTGCCAGCACCACCCTGTGGGACAGGAGAGAAAAACTGGTTTTT. Its translation: CASTTLWDRREKLVF. The rearrangement joins TRBV27 to TRBJ1-4; 8 bases are shared with TRBD1. CDR1 and CDR2 (germline): MNHEY, SMNVEV (reference sequence). This CDR3 is 15 amino acids long. The whole variable domain, filled in from reference TRBV27 and TRBJ1-4, reads EAQVTQNPRYLITVTGKKLTVTCSQNMNHEYMSWYRQDPGLGLRQIYYSMNVEVTDKGDVPEGYKVSRKEKRNFPLILESPSPNQTSLYFCASTTLWDRREKLVFGSGTQLSVL.

CDR3 protein: CASSPPGRGSTEAFF. Here the CDR3 DNA reads TGTGCCAGCTCACCACCGGGCAGGGGATCTACTGAAGCTTTCTTT. The chain uses TRBV18 and TRBJ1-1, with a possible D match to TRBD1 (6 bases). V lost 0 bases and J lost 5, with 13 bases in between. CDR3 length: 15 amino acids. The germline gives CDR1 KGHSH, CDR2 LQKENI.

Ten or more counts support this clonotype. This chain uses TRBV7-2 with TRBJ1-5; no definite D call. Trimming pared 2 bases from V and 2 bases from J, leaving 13 bases between. Germline CDR1 and CDR2: SGHTA and FQGNSA. CDR3 length: 16 residues. The DNA of the CDR3 is TGTGCCAGCAGCTTAAGGTCCGGGGTCCGCAATCAGCCCCAGCATTTT. This gives the protein CASSLRSGVRNQPQHF.

This clonotype showed up just a few times. The chain is built from TRBV27 and TRBJ1-6; 9 bases agree with TRBD1. Germline CDR1 is MNHEY and CDR2 is SMNVEV (reference sequence). This CDR3 has 14 amino acids. Trimming at V came to 9 bases and at J to 9 bases, leaving 9 bases not matched to a gene. The CDR3 DNA sequence: TGTGCCAGTCACCGCCGGGACAGGGTTTCACCCCTCCACTTT. Protein product: CASHRRDRVSPLHF.